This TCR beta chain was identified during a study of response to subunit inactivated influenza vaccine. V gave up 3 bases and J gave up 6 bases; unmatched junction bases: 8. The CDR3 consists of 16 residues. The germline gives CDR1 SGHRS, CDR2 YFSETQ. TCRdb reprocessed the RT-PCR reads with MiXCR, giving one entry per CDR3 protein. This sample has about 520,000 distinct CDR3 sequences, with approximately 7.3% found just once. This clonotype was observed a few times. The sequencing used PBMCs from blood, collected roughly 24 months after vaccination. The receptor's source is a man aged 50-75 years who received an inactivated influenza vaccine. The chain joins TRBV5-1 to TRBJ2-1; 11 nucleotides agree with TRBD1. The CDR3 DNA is TGCGCCAGCAGCTCCTCTGCGGGGACAGGGGGCAATGAGCAGTTCTTC. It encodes CASSSSAGTGGNEQFF. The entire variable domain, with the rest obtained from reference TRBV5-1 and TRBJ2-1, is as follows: KAGVTQTPRYLIKTRGQQVTLSCSPISGHRSVSWYQQTPGQGLQFLFEYFSETQRNKGNFPGRFSGRQFSNSRSEMNVSTLELGDSALYLCASSSSAGTGGNEQFFGPGTRLTVL.